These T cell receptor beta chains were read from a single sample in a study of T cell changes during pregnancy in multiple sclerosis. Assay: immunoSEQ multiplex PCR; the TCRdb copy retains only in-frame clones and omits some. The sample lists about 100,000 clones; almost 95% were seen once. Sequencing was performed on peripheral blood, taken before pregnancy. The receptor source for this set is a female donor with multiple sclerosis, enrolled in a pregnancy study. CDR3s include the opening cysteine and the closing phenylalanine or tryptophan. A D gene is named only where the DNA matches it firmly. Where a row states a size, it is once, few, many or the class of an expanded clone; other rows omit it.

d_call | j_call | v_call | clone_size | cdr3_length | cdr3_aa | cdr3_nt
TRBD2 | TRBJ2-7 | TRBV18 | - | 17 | CASSPTPGGIGSTEQYF | TGTGCCAGCTCACCCACTCCCGGGGGGATTGGGTCTACGGAGCAGTACTTC
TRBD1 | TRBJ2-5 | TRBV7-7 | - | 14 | CASSSTGVQETQYF | TGTGCCAGCAGCTCGACAGGGGTACAAGAGACCCAGTACTTC
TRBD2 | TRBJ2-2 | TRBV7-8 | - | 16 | CASSLGYTSGTGELFF | TGTGCCAGCAGCTTAGGCTATACTAGCGGCACCGGGGAGCTGTTTTTT
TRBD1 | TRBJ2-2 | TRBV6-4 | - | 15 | CASSPGQGLAGELFF | TGTGCCAGCAGTCCGGGACAGGGGCTGGCCGGGGAGCTGTTTTTT
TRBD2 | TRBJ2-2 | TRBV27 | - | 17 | CASSLTLAGGPAGELFF | TGTGCCAGCAGTTTAACGCTAGCGGGAGGGCCTGCCGGGGAGCTGTTTTTT
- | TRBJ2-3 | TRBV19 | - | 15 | CASSIMTTATDTQYF | TGTGCCAGTAGTATCATGACTACTGCCACAGATACGCAGTATTTT
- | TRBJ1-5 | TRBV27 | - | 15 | CASSSHSREAQPQHF | TGTGCCAGCAGTTCCCATAGCCGGGAGGCACAGCCCCAGCATTTT
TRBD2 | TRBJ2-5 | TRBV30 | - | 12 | CAWGGDQETQYF | TGTGCCTGGGGGGGGGACCAAGAGACCCAGTACTTC
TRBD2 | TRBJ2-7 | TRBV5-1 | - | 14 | CASSLAAGGYEQYF | TGCGCCAGCAGCTTGGCGGCGGGGGGATACGAGCAGTACTTC
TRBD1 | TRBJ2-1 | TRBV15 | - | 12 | CATSRTGGEQFF | TGTGCCACCAGCAGAACAGGGGGCGAGCAGTTCTTC
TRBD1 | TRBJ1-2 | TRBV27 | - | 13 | CASSLQGAGGYTF | TGTGCCAGCAGTTTACAGGGGGCAGGAGGCTACACCTTC
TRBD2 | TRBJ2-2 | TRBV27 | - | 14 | CASSPSSGAGELFF | TGTGCCAGCAGTCCTTCAAGCGGGGCCGGGGAGCTGTTTTTT
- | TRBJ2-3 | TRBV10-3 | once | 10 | CAPRLDTQYF | TGTGCCCCGCGGCTAGATACGCAGTATTTT
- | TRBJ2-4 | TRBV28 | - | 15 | CASRGADKAKNIQYF | TGTGCCAGCAGGGGAGCGGATAAAGCCAAAAACATTCAGTACTTC
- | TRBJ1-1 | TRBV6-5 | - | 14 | CATLRSGENTEAFF | TGTGCCACCCTACGTTCGGGGGAGAACACTGAAGCTTTCTTT
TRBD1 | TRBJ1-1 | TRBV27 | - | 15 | CASSSTGTGLPEAFF | TGTGCCAGCAGTTCAACCGGGACAGGTCTCCCTGAAGCTTTCTTT
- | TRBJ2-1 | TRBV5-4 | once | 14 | CASSLGSGLNEQFF | TGTGCCAGCAGCTTAGGGTCAGGGCTCAATGAGCAGTTCTTC
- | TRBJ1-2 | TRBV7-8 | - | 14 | CASSLGPGNYGYTF | TGTGCCAGCAGCTTAGGGCCAGGGAACTATGGCTACACCTTC
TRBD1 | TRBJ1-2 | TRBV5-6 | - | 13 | CASSSQGAEGYTF | TGTGCCAGCAGCTCACAGGGGGCTGAGGGCTACACCTTC
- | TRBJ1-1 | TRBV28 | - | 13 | CASSSEGATEAFF | TGTGCCAGCAGTAGCGAAGGGGCAACTGAAGCTTTCTTT
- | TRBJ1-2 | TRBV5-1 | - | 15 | CASSLTGTRGYGYTF | TGCGCCAGCAGCTTGACAGGTACCCGTGGCTATGGCTACACCTTC
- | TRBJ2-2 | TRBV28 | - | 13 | CASYRVHTGELFF | TGTGCCAGCTACAGGGTACACACCGGGGAGCTGTTTTTT
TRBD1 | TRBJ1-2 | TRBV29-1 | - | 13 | CSVVPGTDYGYTF | TGCAGCGTTGTCCCCGGGACAGACTATGGCTACACCTTC
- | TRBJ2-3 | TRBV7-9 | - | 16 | CASSLDGGISTDTQYF | TGTGCCAGCAGCTTAGACGGCGGGATCTCCACAGATACGCAGTATTTT
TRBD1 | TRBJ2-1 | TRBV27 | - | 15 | CASGRKRTGANEQFF | TGTGCCAGCGGCCGTAAACGGACAGGGGCGAATGAGCAGTTCTTC
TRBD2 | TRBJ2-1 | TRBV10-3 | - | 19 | CAISEPDSTSGSLDNEQFF | TGTGCCATCAGTGAGCCGGACTCGACTAGCGGGAGTCTAGACAATGAGCAGTTCTTC
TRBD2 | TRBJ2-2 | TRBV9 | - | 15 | CASSVDGGGTGELFF | TGTGCCAGCAGCGTAGACGGGGGGGGCACCGGGGAGCTGTTTTTT
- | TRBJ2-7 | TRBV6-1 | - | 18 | CASSESGLLLGSSYEQYF | TGTGCCAGCAGTGAATCGGGACTTCTCCTGGGTAGCTCCTACGAGCAGTACTTC
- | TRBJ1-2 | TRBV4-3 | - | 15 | CASSQTAGVVGGYTF | TGCGCCAGCAGCCAAACGGCGGGGGTAGTGGGTGGCTACACCTTC
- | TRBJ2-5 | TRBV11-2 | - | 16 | CASSLEGAGEGETQYF | TGTGCCAGCAGCTTAGAGGGTGCAGGGGAGGGAGAGACCCAGTACTTC
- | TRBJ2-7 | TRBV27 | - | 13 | CASSVMGAYEQYF | TGTGCCAGCAGTGTGATGGGAGCCTACGAGCAGTACTTC
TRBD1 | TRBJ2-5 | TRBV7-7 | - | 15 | CASSLGQGKAETQYF | TGTGCCAGCAGCTTGGGACAGGGGAAAGCAGAGACCCAGTACTTC
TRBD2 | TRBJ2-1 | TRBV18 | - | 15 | CASSPTSGEYNEQFF | TGTGCCAGCTCACCTACTAGCGGGGAATACAATGAGCAGTTCTTC
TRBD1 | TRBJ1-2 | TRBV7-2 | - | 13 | CASTLDRGRGYTF | TGTGCCAGCACGTTAGACAGGGGGCGGGGCTACACCTTC
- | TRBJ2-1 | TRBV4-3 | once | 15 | CASSQDRRGTNEQFF | TGCGCCAGCAGCCAAGATCGAAGGGGGACAAATGAGCAGTTCTTC
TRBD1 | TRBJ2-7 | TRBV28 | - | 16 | CASRNPPGTGFDEQYF | TGTGCCAGCAGGAACCCCCCTGGGACAGGGTTCGACGAGCAGTACTTC
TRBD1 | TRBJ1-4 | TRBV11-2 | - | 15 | CASSAITGAGEKLFF | TGTGCCAGCAGCGCGATCACAGGGGCGGGTGAAAAACTGTTTTTT
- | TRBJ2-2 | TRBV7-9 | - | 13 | CASTLEAYGELFF | TGTGCCAGCACCTTAGAAGCCTACGGGGAGCTGTTTTTT
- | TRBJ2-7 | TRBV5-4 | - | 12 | CASSFEGYEQYF | TGTGCCAGCAGCTTTGAGGGTTACGAGCAGTACTTC
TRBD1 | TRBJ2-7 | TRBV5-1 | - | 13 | CASSEGATYEQYF | TGCGCCAGCAGCGAGGGGGCCACCTACGAGCAGTACTTC
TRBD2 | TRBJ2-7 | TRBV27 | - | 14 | CASSSWEGGGEQYF | TGTGCCAGCAGTTCGTGGGAGGGCGGAGGGGAGCAGTACTTC
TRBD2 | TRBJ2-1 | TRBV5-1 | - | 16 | CASSSAGVVSYNEQFF | TGCGCCAGCAGCTCAGCGGGAGTGGTGTCCTACAATGAGCAGTTCTTC
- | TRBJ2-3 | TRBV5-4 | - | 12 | CASKSYTDTQYF | TGTGCCAGCAAATCCTACACAGATACGCAGTATTTT
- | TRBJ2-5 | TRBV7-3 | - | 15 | CASSEDGGWSETQYF | TGTGCCAGCAGCGAGGACGGGGGATGGTCAGAGACCCAGTACTTC
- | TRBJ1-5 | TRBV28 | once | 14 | CASHRSLGNQPQHF | TGTGCCAGCCACAGGTCGTTGGGCAATCAGCCCCAGCATTTT
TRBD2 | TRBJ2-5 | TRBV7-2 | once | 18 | CASSGKLAGVSVRETQYF | TGTGCCAGCAGCGGTAAACTAGCGGGAGTATCGGTGCGAGAGACCCAGTACTTC
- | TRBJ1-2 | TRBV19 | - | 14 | CASSMGQLNYGYTF | TGTGCCAGTAGTATGGGCCAGCTTAACTATGGCTACACCTTC
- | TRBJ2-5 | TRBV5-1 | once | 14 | CASSSAEGSETQYF | TGCGCCAGCAGCTCTGCAGAAGGGAGCGAGACCCAGTACTTC
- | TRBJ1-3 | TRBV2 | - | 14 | CASSEGTSGNTIYF | TGTGCCAGCAGTGAAGGGACTTCTGGAAACACCATATATTTT
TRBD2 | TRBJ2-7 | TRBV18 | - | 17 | CASSPPGGGSNSYEQYF | TGTGCCAGCTCACCACCCGGGGGGGGTTCCAACTCCTACGAGCAGTACTTC